This TCR beta chain appears in the sequencing data of a study of shared clonotypes between healthy human individuals. Study-wide context: There were three CD4 naive, three CD4 memory, two CD8 naive and one CD8 memory plates per donor.

The table lists this clone with a few counts. Per germline, CDR1 SGHTS and CDR2 YDEGEE. Deletions cut 3 bases from V and 4 bases from J, with 17 bases between. This CDR3 has 15 residues. The assay was immunoSEQ multiplex PCR, and TCRdb's table has in-frame clones only and misses some. The repertoire holds 850,000 to 1,100,000 clones, with about 80% as singletons. The gene calls are TRBV5-8 and TRBJ2-7; no clear D gene. This TCR was recovered from a man aged 18 to 29 in good health. Some clones in this sample may be carry-over from other donors' samples. Sequenced: memory CD4+ T cells from PBMCs. Stated subset: CD45RA-negative fraction. The CDR3 sequence: CASSSVKRRYYEQYF. The CDR3 region has the DNA TGTGCCAGCAGCTCCGTCAAAAGAAGATATTACGAGCAGTACTTC.